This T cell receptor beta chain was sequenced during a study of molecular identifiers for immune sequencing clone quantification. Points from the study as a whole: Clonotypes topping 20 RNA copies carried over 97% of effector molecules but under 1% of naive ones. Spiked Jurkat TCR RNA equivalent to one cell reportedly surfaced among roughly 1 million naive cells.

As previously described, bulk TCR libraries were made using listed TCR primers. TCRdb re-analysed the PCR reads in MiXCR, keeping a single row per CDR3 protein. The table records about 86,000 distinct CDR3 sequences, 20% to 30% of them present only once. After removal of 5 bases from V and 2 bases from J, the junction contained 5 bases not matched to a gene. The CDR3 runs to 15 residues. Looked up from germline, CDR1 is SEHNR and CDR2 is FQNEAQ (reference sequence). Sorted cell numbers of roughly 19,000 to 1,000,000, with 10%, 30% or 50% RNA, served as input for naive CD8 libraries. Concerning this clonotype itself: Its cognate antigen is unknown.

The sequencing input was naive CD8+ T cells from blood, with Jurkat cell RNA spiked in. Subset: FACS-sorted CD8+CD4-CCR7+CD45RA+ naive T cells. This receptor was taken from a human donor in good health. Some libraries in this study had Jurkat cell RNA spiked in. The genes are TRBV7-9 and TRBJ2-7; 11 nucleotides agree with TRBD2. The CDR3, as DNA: TGTGCCAGCAGCCCCCCGGGACTAGCGGCCTACGAGCAGTACTTC. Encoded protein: CASSPPGLAAYEQYF.